The clone carrying this T cell receptor beta chain was counted ten times or more. What it recognizes is unknown. MiXCR, run by TCRdb on the reads, gives a single entry per CDR3 protein. Seen here are roughly 320,000 distinct CDR3 sequences, roughly 9.3% observed once, and the top ten hold around 2.4%. This specimen comes from a study of T cell repertoires in cytomegalovirus infection. Study overall: Indications came from public TCR beta signatures; they pointed to CMV infection and to a matching HLA type. Overall study findings and caveats: The cumulative frequency of public TCR beta families identified carriers of CMV plus the relevant HLA. Clonotypes of TCR beta that were HLA-C-restricted and CMV-specific dominated the ex vivo response.

CDR3 length: 15 residues. Trimming shortened V by 0 bases and J by 0 bases, and 8 bases separated the two germline ends. Germline CDR1 and CDR2: MNHNY and SVGAGI (reference sequence). The clonotype comes from a human donor in good health (CMV status not recorded). Some clones in this sample may be carry-over from other donors' samples. Specimen: PBMCs. This chain connects TRBV6-6 to TRBJ1-2, with a weak D call TRBD1 (6 bases). CDR3 coding DNA: TGTGCCAGCAGTTACTCACAGGGTGCTAACTATGGCTACACCTTC. The encoded protein is CASSYSQGANYGYTF.